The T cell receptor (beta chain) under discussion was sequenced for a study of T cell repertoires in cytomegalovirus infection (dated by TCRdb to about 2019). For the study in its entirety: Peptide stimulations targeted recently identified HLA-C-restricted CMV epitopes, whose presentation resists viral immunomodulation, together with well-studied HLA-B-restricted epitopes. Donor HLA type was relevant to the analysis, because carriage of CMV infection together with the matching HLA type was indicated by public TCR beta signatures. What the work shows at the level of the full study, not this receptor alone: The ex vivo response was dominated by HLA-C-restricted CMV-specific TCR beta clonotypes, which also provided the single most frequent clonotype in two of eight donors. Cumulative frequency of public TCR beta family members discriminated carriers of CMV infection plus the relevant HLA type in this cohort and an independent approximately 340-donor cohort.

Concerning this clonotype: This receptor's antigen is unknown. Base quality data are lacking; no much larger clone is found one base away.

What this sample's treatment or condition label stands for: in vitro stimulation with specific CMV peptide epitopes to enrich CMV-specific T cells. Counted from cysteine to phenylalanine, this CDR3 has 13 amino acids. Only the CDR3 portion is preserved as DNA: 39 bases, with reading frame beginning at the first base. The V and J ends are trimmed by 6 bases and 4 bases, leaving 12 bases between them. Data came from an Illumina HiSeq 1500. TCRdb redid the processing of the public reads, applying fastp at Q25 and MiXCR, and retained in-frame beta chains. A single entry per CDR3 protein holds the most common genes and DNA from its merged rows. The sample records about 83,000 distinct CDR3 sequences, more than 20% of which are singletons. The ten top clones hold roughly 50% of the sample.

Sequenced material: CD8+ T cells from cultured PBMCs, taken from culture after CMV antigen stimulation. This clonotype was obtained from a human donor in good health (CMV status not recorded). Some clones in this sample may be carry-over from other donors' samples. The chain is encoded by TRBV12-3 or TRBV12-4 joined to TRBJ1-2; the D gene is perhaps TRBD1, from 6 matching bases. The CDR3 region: CASSYGQTYGYTF. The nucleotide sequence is TGTGCCAGCAGCTATGGACAGACCTATGGCTACACCTTC.